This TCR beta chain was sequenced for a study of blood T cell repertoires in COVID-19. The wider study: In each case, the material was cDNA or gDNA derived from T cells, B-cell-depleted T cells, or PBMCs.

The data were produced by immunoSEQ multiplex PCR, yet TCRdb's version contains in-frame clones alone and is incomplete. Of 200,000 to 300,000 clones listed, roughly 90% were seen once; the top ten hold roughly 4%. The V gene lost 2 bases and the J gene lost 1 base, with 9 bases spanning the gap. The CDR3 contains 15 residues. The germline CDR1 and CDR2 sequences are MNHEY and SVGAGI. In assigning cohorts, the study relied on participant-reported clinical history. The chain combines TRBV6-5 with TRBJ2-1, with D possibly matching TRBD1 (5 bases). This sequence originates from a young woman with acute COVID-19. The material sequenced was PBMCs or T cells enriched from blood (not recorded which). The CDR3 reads CASSYGAVSYNEQFF. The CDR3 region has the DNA TGTGCCAGCAGTTACGGGGCGGTTTCCTACAATGAGCAGTTCTTC.